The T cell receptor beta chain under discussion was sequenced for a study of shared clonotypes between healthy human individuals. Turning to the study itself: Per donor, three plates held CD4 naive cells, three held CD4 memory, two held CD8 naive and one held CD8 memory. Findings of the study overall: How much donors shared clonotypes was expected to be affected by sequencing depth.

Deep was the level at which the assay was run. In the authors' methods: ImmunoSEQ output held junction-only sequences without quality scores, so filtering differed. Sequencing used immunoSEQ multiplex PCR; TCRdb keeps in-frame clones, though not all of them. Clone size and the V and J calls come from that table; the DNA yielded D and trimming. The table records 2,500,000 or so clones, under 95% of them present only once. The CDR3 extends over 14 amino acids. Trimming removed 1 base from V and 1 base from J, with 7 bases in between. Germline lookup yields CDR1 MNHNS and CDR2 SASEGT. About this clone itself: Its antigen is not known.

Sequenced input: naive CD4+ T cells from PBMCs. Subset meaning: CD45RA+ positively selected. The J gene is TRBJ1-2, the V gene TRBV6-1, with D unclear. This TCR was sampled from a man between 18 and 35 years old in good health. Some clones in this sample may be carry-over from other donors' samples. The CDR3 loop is CASSEGQSNYGYTF. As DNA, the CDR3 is TGTGCCAGCAGTGAAGGGCAGAGTAACTATGGCTACACCTTC.